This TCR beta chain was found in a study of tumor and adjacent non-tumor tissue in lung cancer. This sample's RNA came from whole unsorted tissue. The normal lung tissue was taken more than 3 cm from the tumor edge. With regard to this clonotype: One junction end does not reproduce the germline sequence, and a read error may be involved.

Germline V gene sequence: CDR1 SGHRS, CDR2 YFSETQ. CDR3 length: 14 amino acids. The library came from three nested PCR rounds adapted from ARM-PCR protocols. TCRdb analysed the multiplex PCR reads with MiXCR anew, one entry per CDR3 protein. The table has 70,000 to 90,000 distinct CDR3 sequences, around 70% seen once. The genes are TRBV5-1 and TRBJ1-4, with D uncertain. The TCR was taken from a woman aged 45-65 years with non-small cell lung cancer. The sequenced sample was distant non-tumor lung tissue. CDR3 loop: CAGSLAPQNEKLFF. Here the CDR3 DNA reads TGCGCCGGCAGCTTGGCCCCACAGAATGAAAAACTGTTTTTT.